The clone carrying this T cell receptor (beta chain) was observed many times. The sample is drawn from a study of T cells after yellow fever vaccination. TCRdb itself ran the 5' RACE reads through MiXCR, one entry per CDR3 protein. The sample consists of about 350,000 distinct CDR3 sequences, 9.5% to 13% of them appearing once. The specimen was PBMCs, collected on the day of the first yellow fever vaccination. This sequence originates from a man aged 18 to 30 who received the YFV17D yellow fever vaccine.

CDR3 nucleotide sequence: TGTGCCAGCAGCTATGGTGGGCCGGATACGCAGTATTTT. Protein sequence: CASSYGGPDTQYF. This chain joins TRBV7-6 and TRBJ2-3; the D is unclear. V dropped 4 bases and J dropped 6 bases, with 11 bases sitting between them. The CDR3 spans 13 residues. Germline V gene sequence: CDR1 SGHVS, CDR2 FNYEAQ.